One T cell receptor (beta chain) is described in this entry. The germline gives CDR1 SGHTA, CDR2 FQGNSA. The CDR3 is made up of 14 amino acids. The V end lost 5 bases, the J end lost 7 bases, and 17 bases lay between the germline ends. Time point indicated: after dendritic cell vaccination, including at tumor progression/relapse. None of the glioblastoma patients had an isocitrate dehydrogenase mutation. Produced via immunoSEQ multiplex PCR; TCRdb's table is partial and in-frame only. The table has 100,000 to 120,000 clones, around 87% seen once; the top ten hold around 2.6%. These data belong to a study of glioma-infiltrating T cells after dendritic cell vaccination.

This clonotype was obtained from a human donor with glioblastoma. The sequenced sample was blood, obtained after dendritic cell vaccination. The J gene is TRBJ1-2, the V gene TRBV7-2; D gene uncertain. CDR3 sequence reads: CASSPQYSTGGYTF. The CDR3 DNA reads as TGTGCCAGCAGCCCACAATACAGCACCGGTGGCTACACCTTC.